The next 18 T cell receptor beta chains were all read from a single sample in a study of shared T cell receptors in the human thymus (dated by TCRdb to the early 2020s). Library preparation employed the immunoSEQ multiplex PCR assay. TCRdb holds this immuneACCESS table with in-frame rearrangements only. Some clones are missing; in checked studies, unresolved V genes explain under half, and the rest has no known cause. Here the sample has hundreds of thousands of clones; over 75% occur a single time. The ten largest account for roughly 0.0087% of the sample. This same sample was also taken into another study, of human thymus T cells.

Sequencing input: thymocytes. These receptors all come from a boy less than two years old with a congenital heart defect. Donor details come from another sample of the same person, matched by shared clones.

The count of this clone is one. The CDR3 loop reads CASSPRTRATDTQYF. The CDR3 DNA reads as TGCGCCAGCAGCCCTAGGACACGTGCCACAGATACGCAGTATTTT. The chain joins TRBV5-1 to TRBJ2-3, with D perhaps matching TRBD1 (5 bases). The CDR3 length is 15 residues. Germline V gives CDR1 SGHRS, CDR2 YFSETQ. V lost 4 bases to trimming and J lost 2 bases, with 14 bases between them.

DNA for the CDR3: TGTGCCAGCAGTTTAAACCCCTTAAGGGGGGGGCTTTATAGCAATCAGCCCCAGCATTTT. It encodes CASSLNPLRGGLYSNQPQHF. The chain recombines TRBV28 with TRBJ1-5, with D perhaps TRBD1 (6 bases). This CDR3 region has 20 residues. Deletions cut 2 bases from V and 0 bases from J, with 23 bases between. The germline gives CDR1 MDHEN, CDR2 SYDVKM.

V and J are TRBV28 and TRBJ1-5; TRBD1 matches 8 bases. Germline trimming cut 4 bases from V and 3 bases from J; bases unmatched to any gene: 14. From germline, CDR1 is MDHEN and CDR2 SYDVKM. CDR3 length equals 18 residues. DNA of the CDR3: TGTGCCAGCAGTTGCCCGACCCTTAGACAGGGGTTCAATCAGCCCCAGCATTTT. Protein: CASSCPTLRQGFNQPQHF.

The rearrangement links TRBV29-1 to TRBJ2-7; 12 bases fit TRBD2. CDR3 length: 16 residues. J was trimmed by 0 bases and V by 4 bases; bases with no gene match: 7. From germline, CDR1 is SQVTM and CDR2 ANQGSEA. The CDR3 protein is CSVVLAGGHPSYEQYF. CDR3 nucleotide sequence: TGCAGCGTTGTACTAGCGGGGGGACACCCCTCCTACGAGCAGTACTTC.

CDR3 nucleotide sequence: TGTGCCAGCTCACCTAACTTCCCCTATAATTCACCCCTCCACTTT. Residues: CASSPNFPYNSPLHF. The chain links TRBV18 to TRBJ1-6; D is uncertain. Trimming shortened V by 3 bases and J by 2 bases, and 8 bases separated the two germline ends. The CDR3 is 15 residues long. In germline, CDR1 is KGHSH, CDR2 LQKENI.

The CDR3 is CASSQDRAGEGPNEQFF. CDR3 DNA: TGCGCCAGCAGCCAAGATCGGGCGGGAGAAGGTCCTAATGAGCAGTTCTTC. The V gene is TRBV4-1, the J gene TRBJ2-1, with 7 bases fitting TRBD2. V was clipped by 0 bases and J by 7 bases; unmatched bases: 12. This CDR3 is built from 17 residues. Germline loops: CDR1 MGHRA, CDR2 YSYEKL.

The chain links TRBV5-6 to TRBJ2-3; 14 nucleotides align to TRBD2. Germline-derived CDR1 and CDR2 are SGHDT and YYEEEE. V trimming: 3 bases; J trimming: 2 bases; junction bases outside the gene matches: 5. The CDR3 covers 17 residues. In DNA, the CDR3 is TGTGCCAGCAGCTCGGGACTAGCGGGGGTCCTCACAGATACGCAGTATTTT. The encoded protein is CASSSGLAGVLTDTQYF.

The chain combines TRBV30 with TRBJ1-5; 8 bases are a match to TRBD1. CDR1 is GTSNPN, CDR2 SVGIG, per germline (reference sequence). This CDR3 contains 13 residues. J was trimmed by 2 bases and V by 4 bases; bases with no gene match: 1. The DNA for the CDR3 is TGTGCCTGGAAGACAGGGGGCAATCAGCCCCAGCATTTT. Its protein product is CAWKTGGNQPQHF.

The CDR3, as DNA: TGTGCCAGCAGGCACGGGCGGACAGGGAATAACGAGCAGTACTTC. This gives the protein CASRHGRTGNNEQYF. The chain uses TRBV11-1 and TRBJ2-7, with 8 bases matching TRBD1. Germline V gene sequence: CDR1 SGHAT, CDR2 FQDESV (reference sequence). This CDR3 comprises 15 residues. Trimming at V came to 6 bases and at J to 5 bases, leaving 12 bases not matched to a gene.

This chain links TRBV5-4 with TRBJ2-6; 9 positions agree with TRBD1. The CDR3 is made up of 20 amino acids. Germline V CDR1 and CDR2: SGHNT, YYREEE (reference sequence). The V and J ends lost 1 base and 1 base, in that order; junction bases with no gene match: 12. The CDR3 here is CASSLYLFGQGPSGANVLTF. CDR3 nucleotides: TGTGCCAGCAGCTTGTATTTATTTGGACAGGGGCCTTCTGGGGCCAACGTCCTGACTTTC.

This clone was found once. The rearrangement links TRBV4-1 to TRBJ1-1; 7 bases line up with TRBD1. Trimming removed 8 bases from V and 6 bases from J; junction bases left unmatched: 15. CDR1 is MGHRA and CDR2 is YSYEKL in the germline V gene. CDR3 length: 15 residues. The CDR3 nucleotides read TGCGCCAGCTACGGTACGGTCGACAGGGAGGCTGAAGCTTTCTTT. Translating gives CASYGTVDREAEAFF.

J is TRBJ2-3 and V is TRBV4-3, with D perhaps TRBD2 (6 bases). V was shortened by 3 bases and J by 4 bases, with 17 bases between the two germline ends. Per the germline V gene, CDR1 is LGHNA and CDR2 is YSLEER. The CDR3 is 16 residues long. The CDR3 reads CASSHVTLGGADTQYF. DNA for the CDR3: TGCGCCAGCAGCCACGTTACCCTGGGGGGTGCAGATACGCAGTATTTT.

This rearrangement joins TRBV5-6 to TRBJ2-3; D is perhaps TRBD1 (6 bases). CDR3 size: 16 residues. The V end was cut by 0 bases, the J end by 4 bases, with 15 bases between. CDR1 is SGHDT, CDR2 YYEEEE, per germline. CDR3 sequence reads: CASSLADSERPDTQYF. The CDR3 bases are TGTGCCAGCAGCTTGGCGGACAGTGAGAGACCAGATACGCAGTATTTT.

The table lists this clone with a count of one. The chain links TRBV6-5 to TRBJ2-3; 9 bases line up with TRBD1. V lost 5 bases, J lost 6 bases, and 6 bases stayed unmatched. Germline V gene lookup returns CDR1 MNHEY and CDR2 SVGAGI. CDR3 length equals 14 residues. The CDR3: CASSIADRGDTQYF. CDR3 in DNA: TGTGCCAGCAGTATAGCCGACAGGGGGGATACGCAGTATTTT.

The rearrangement joins TRBV14 to TRBJ2-2; a possible D gene is TRBD2 (7 bases). Trimming left V 3 bases short and J 1 base short, with 15 bases between. The length of the CDR3 is 17 residues. From germline, CDR1 is SGHDN and CDR2 FVKESK. CDR3: CASSQFRGARNTGELFF. The CDR3, as DNA: TGTGCCAGCAGCCAGTTTCGGGGGGCGAGGAACACCGGGGAGCTGTTTTTT. The full variable domain, with the rest looked up from reference TRBV14 and TRBJ2-2, is EAGVTQFPSHSVIEKGQTVTLRCDPISGHDNLYWYRRVMGKEIKFLLHFVKESKQDESGMPNNRFLAERTGGTYSTLKVQPAELEDSGVYFCASSQFRGARNTGELFFGEGSRLTVL.

The chain is built from TRBV5-6 and TRBJ2-3; D may be TRBD1 (6 bases). CDR3 length: 13 residues. Between the trimmed V and J ends, which lost 4 bases and 6 bases, there was a span of 12 bases. Looked up from germline, CDR1 is SGHDT and CDR2 is YYEEEE. The DNA for the CDR3 is TGTGCCAGCAGCCCGATACAGGGTGATACGCAGTATTTT. Its translation is CASSPIQGDTQYF.

This chain links TRBV5-1 with TRBJ2-7, with 9 positions matching TRBD1. The V gene's germline CDR1 is SGHRS and CDR2 YFSETQ. This CDR3 contains 14 residues. Trimming took 5 bases from V and 4 from J; bases not matched to a gene: 7. CDR3 sequence (DNA): TGCGCCAGCAGTTCTCGGGACAGGGTTTACGAGCAGTACTTC. This codes for CASSSRDRVYEQYF.

V is TRBV7-2 and J is TRBJ2-1, with 7 positions matching TRBD1. Unmatched junction bases numbered 7, after V lost 1 base and J lost 10 bases. The germline V gene has CDR1 SGHTA and CDR2 FQGNSA. CDR3 length: 14 residues. As DNA, the CDR3 is TGTGCCAGCAGCTTAGACAGGGGAGTTGGCGAGCAGTTCTTC. This translates into CASSLDRGVGEQFF.